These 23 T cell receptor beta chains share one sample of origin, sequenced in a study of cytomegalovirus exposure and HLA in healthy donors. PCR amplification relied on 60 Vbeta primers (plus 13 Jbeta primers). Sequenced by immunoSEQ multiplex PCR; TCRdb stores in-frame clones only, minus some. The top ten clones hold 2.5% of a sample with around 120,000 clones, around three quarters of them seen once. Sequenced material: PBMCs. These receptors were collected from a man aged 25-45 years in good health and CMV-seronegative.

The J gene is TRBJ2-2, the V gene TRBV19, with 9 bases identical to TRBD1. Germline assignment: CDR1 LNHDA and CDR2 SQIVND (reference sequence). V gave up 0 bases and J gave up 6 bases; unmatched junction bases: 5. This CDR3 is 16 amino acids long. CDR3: CASSIDPGQGAGELFF. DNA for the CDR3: TGTGCCAGTAGTATAGATCCGGGACAGGGTGCCGGGGAGCTGTTTTTT.

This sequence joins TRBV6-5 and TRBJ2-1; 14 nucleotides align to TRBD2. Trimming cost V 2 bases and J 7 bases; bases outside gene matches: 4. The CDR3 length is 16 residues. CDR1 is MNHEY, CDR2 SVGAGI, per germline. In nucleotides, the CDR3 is TGTGCCAGCAGTTACCCGGGACTAGCGGGAGAGAATGAGCAGTTCTTC. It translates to CASSYPGLAGENEQFF.

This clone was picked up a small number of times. CDR3 coding DNA: TGTGCCAGCAATCACCGGGACAGTGCGACCCATGAGCAGTTCTTC. This encodes CASNHRDSATHEQFF. The chain is built from TRBV6-1 and TRBJ2-1; 7 bases agree with TRBD1. There are 15 residues in the CDR3. J gave up 8 bases and V 7 bases, and 14 bases lay outside the gene matches. Germline-derived CDR1 and CDR2 are MNHNS and SASEGT.

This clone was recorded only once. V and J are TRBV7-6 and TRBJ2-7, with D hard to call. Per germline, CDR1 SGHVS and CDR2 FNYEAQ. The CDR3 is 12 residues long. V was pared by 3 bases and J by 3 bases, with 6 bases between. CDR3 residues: CASSFTGYEQYF. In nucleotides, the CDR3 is TGTGCCAGCAGCTTTACGGGCTACGAGCAGTACTTC.

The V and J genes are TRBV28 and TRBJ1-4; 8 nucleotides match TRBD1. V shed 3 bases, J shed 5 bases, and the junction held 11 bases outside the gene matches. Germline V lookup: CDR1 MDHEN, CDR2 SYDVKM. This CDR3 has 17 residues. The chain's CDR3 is CASSFPGQAGPNEKLFF. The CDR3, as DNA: TGTGCCAGCAGTTTCCCGGGACAGGCTGGTCCGAATGAAAAACTGTTTTTT.

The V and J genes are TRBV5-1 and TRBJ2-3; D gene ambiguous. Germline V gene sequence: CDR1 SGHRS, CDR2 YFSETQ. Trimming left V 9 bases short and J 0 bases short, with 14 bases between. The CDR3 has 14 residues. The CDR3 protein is CATTAWSSTDTQYF. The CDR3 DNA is TGCGCCACCACCGCCTGGAGTAGCACAGATACGCAGTATTTT.

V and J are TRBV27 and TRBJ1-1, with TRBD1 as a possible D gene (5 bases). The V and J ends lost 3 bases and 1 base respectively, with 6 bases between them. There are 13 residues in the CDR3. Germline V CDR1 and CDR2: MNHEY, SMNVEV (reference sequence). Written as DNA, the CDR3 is TGTGCCAGCAGTTTGGGGGGGAACACTGAAGCTTTCTTT. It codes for CASSLGGNTEAFF.

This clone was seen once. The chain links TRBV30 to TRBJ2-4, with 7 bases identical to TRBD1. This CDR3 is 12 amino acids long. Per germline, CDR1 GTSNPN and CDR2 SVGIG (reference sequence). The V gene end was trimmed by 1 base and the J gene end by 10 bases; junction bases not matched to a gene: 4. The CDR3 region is CAWSETGVIQYF. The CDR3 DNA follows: TGTGCCTGGAGTGAAACAGGGGTAATTCAGTACTTC. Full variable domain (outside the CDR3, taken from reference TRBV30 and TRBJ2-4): SQTIHQWPATLVQPVGSPLSLECTVEGTSNPNLYWYRQAAGRGLQLLFYSVGIGQISSEVPQNLSASRPQDRQFILSSKKLLLSDSGFYLCAWSETGVIQYFGAGTRLSVL.

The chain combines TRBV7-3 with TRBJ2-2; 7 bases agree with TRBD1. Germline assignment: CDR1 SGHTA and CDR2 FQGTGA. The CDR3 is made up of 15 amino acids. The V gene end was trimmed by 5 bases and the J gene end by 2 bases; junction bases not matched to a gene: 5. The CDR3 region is CASSRQGPNTGELFF. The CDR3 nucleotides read TGTGCCAGCAGCCGACAGGGCCCCAACACCGGGGAGCTGTTTTTT.

This chain's CDR3 is CASSELASLRGLYEQYF. In DNA, the CDR3 is TGCGCCAGCAGTGAATTAGCCAGTCTGCGGGGCCTCTACGAGCAGTACTTC. The V gene is TRBV5-1, the J gene TRBJ2-7; D is possibly TRBD2 (6 bases). V was shortened by 5 bases and J by 3 bases, with 24 bases between the two germline ends. Germline CDR1 is SGHRS and CDR2 is YFSETQ. The CDR3 is 17 amino acids.

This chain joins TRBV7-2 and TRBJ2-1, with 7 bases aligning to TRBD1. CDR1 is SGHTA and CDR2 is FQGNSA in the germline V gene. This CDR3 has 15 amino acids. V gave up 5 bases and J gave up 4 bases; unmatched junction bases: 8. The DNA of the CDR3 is TGTGCCAGCAGCCCGCCCGGGACAGTTTACAATGAGCAGTTCTTC. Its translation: CASSPPGTVYNEQFF.

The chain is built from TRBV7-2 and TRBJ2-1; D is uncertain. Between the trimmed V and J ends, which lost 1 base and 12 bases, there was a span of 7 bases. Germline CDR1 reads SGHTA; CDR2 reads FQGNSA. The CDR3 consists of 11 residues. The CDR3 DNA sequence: TGTGCCAGCAGCTTAGATAGTCGGCAGTTCTTC. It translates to CASSLDSRQFF.

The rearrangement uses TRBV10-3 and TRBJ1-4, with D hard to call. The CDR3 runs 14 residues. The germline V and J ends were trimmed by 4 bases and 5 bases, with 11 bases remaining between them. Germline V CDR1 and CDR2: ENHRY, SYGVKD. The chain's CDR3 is CAISAAGENEKLFF. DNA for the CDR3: TGTGCCATCAGTGCCGCAGGCGAAAATGAAAAACTGTTTTTT.

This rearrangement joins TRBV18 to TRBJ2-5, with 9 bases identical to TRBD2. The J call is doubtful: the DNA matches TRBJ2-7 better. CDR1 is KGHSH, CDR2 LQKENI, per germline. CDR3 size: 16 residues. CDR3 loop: CASSPAPLAGTYEQYF. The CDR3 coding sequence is TGTGCCAGCTCACCGGCTCCACTAGCGGGTACCTACGAGCAGTACTTC.

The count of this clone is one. The CDR3 sequence is CASSQLYRGTTGYTF. The DNA of the CDR3 is TGTGCCAGCAGCCAATTATACAGGGGGACCACTGGCTACACCTTC. V is TRBV16 and J is TRBJ1-2; the match to TRBD1 covers 8 bases. The germline V gene has CDR1 KGHSY and CDR2 FQNENV. This CDR3 region has 15 residues. Losses at the gene ends were 1 base for V and 7 bases for J; bases not matched to a gene: 8.

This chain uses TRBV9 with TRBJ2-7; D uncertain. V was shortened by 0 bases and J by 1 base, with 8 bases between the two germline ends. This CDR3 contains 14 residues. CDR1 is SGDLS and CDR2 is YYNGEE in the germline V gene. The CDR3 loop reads CASSVGLFSYEQYF. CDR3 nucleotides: TGTGCCAGCAGCGTAGGTCTATTTTCCTACGAGCAGTACTTC.

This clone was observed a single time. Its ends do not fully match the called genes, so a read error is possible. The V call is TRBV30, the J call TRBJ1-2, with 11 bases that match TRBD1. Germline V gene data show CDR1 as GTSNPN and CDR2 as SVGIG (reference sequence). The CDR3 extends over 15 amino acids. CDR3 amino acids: CAFPRTGGFVYGYPF. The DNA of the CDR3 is TGTGCCTTCCCAAGGACAGGGGGCTTCGTCTATGGCTACCCCTTC.

The CDR3 loop reads CASSEGLAGGGDTQYF. CDR3 coding DNA: TGTGCCAGCAGTGAGGGACTAGCGGGAGGCGGTGATACGCAGTATTTT. The V and J genes are TRBV6-4 and TRBJ2-3; 15 bases agree with TRBD2. CDR3 length equals 16 residues. Germline CDR1 reads MRHNA; CDR2 reads SNTAGT. Trimming removed 3 bases from V and 6 bases from J; junction bases left unmatched: 4.

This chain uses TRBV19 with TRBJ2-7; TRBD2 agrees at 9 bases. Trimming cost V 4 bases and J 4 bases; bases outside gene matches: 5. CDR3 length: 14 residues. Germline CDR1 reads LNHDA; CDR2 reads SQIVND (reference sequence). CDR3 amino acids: CASSSGRGEYEQYF. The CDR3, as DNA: TGTGCCAGTAGTAGCGGGAGGGGTGAATACGAGCAGTACTTC.

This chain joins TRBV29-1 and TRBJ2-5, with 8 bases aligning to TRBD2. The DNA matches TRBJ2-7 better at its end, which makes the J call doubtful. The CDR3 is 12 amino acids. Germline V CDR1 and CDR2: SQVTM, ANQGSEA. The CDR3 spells CSVRLAYYEQYF. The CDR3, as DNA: TGCAGCGTTAGACTAGCGTACTACGAGCAGTACTTC.

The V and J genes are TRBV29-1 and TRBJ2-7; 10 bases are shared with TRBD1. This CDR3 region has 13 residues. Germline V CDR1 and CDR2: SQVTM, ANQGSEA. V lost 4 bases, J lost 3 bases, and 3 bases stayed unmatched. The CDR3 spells CSVVTGGHYEQYF. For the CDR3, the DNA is TGCAGCGTTGTGACAGGGGGCCACTACGAGCAGTACTTC.

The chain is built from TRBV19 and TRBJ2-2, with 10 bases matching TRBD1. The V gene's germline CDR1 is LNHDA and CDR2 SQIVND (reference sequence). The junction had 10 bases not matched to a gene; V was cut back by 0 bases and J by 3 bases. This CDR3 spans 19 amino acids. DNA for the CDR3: TGTGCCAGTAGTATAGAAACCTGGTCGGGGACAGGGGACACCGGGGAGCTGTTTTTT. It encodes CASSIETWSGTGDTGELFF. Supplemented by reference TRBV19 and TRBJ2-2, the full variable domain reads DGGITQSPKYLFRKEGQNVTLSCEQNLNHDAMYWYRQDPGQGLRLIYYSQIVNDFQKGDIAEGYSVSREKKESFPLTVTSAQKNPTAFYLCASSIETWSGTGDTGELFFGEGSRLTVL.

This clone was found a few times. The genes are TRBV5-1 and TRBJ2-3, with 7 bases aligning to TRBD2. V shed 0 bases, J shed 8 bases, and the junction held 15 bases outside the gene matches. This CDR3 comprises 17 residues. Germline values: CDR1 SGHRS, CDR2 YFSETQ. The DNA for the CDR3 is TGCGCCAGCAGCTTGGAAGGCGGGAGAAGTGATTCGGGTACGCAGTATTTT. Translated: CASSLEGGRSDSGTQYF.